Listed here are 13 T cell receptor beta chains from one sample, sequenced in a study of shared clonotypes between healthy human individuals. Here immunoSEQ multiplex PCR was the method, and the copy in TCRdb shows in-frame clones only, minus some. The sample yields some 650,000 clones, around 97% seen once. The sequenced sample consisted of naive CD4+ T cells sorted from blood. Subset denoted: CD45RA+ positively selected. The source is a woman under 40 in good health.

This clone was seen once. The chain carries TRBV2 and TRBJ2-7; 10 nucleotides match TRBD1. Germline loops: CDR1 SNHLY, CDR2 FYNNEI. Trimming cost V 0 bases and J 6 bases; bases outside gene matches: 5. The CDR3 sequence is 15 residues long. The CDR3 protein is CASSEAQDRGAEQYF. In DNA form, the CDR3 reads TGTGCCAGCAGTGAAGCGCAGGACAGGGGGGCCGAGCAGTACTTC.

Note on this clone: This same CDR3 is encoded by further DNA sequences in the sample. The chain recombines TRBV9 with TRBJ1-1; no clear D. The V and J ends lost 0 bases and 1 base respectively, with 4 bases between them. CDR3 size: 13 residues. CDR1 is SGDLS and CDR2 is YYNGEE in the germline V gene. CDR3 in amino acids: CASSVGPNTEAFF. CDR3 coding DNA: TGTGCCAGCAGCGTAGGGCCGAACACTGAAGCTTTCTTT.

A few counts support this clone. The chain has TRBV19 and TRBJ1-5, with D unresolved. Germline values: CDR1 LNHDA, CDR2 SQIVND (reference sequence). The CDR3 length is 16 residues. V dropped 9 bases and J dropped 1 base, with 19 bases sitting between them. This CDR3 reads CASIPGGPWSNQPQHF. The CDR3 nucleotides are TGTGCCAGCATCCCCGGCGGACCTTGGAGCAATCAGCCCCAGCATTTT.

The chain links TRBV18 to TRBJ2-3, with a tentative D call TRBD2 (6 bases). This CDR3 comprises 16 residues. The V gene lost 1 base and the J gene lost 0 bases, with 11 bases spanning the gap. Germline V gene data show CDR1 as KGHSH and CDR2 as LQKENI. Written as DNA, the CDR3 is TGTGCCAGCTCACCACGGGAGGCACTTAGCACAGATACGCAGTATTTT. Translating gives CASSPREALSTDTQYF. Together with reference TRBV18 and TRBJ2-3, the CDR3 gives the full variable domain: NAGVMQNPRHLVRRRGQEARLRCSPMKGHSHVYWYRQLPEEGLKFMVYLQKENIIDESGMPKERFSAEFPKEGPSILRIQQVVRGDSAAYFCASSPREALSTDTQYFGPGTRLTVL.

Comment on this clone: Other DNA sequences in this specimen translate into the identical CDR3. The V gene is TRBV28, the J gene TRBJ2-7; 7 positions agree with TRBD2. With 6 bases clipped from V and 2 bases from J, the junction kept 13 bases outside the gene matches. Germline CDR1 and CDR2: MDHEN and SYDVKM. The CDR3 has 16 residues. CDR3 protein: CASSPRGLAGAYEQYF. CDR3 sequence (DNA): TGTGCCAGCAGCCCCCGAGGACTGGCGGGGGCCTACGAGCAGTACTTC.

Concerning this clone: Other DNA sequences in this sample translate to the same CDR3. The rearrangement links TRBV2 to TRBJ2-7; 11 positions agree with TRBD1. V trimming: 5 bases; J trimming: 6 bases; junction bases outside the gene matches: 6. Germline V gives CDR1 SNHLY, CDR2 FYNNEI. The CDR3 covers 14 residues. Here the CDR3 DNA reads TGTGCCAGCAGTCCCGGGACAGGGGGATCCGAGCAGTACTTC. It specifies CASSPGTGGSEQYF.

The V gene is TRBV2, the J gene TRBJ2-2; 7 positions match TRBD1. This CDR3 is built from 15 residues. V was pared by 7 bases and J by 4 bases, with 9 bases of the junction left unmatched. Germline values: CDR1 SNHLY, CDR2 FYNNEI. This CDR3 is CASTPTGSSTGELFF. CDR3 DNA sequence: TGTGCCAGCACTCCGACAGGGTCTTCCACCGGGGAGCTGTTTTTT.

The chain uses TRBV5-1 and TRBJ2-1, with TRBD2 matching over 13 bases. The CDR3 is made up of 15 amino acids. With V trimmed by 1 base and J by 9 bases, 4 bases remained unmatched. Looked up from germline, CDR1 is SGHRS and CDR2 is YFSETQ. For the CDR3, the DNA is TGCGCCAGCAGCTTGACTAGCGGGAGGGCTGGTGAGCAGTTCTTC. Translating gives CASSLTSGRAGEQFF.

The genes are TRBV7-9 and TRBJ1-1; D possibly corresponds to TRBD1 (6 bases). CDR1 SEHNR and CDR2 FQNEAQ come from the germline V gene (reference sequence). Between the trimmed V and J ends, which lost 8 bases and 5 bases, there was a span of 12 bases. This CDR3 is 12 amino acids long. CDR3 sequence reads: CASGNRETEAFF. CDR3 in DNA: TGTGCCAGCGGAAACAGGGAGACTGAAGCTTTCTTT.

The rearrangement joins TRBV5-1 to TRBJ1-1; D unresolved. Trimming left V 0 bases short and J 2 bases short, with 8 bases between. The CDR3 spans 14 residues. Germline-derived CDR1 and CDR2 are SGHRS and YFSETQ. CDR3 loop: CASSLGPSNTEAFF. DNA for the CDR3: TGCGCCAGCAGCTTGGGGCCGTCCAACACTGAAGCTTTCTTT. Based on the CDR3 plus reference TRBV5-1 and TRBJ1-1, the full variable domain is KAGVTQTPRYLIKTRGQQVTLSCSPISGHRSVSWYQQTPGQGLQFLFEYFSETQRNKGNFPGRFSGRQFSNSRSEMNVSTLELGDSALYLCASSLGPSNTEAFFGQGTRLTVV.

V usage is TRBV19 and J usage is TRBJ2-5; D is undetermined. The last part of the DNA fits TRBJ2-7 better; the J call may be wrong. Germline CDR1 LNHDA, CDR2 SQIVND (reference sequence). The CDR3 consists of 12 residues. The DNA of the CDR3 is TGTGCCAGTAGTCCCAACCACTACGAGCAGTACTTC. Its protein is CASSPNHYEQYF.

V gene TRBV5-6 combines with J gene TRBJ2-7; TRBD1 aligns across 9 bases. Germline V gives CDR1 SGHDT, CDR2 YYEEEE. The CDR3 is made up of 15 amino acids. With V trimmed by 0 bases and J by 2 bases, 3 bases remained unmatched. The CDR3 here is CASSLVGQGTYEQYF. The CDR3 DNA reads TGTGCCAGCAGCTTGGTAGGACAGGGGACCTACGAGCAGTACTTC. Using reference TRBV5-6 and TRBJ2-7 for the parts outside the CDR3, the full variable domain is DAGVTQSPTHLIKTRGQQVTLRCSPKSGHDTVSWYQQALGQGPQFIFQYYEEEERQRGNFPDRFSGHQFPNYSSELNVNALLLGDSALYLCASSLVGQGTYEQYFGPGTRLTVT.

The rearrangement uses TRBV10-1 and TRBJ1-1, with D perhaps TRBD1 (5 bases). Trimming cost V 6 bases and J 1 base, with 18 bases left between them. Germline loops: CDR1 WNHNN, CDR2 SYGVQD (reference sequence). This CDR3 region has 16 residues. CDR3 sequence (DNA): TGCGCCAGCAGCGCGCGATCTCAGGGAAGGAACACTGAAGCTTTCTTT. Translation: CASSARSQGRNTEAFF.